The 18 T cell receptor beta chains presented below share a single source sample, sequenced in a study of vaccination and CD4 T cells after COVID-19. The Oncomine TCR Beta short-read assay was applied to DNA of cultured CD4+ T cells. TCRdb fed the PCR reads into MiXCR, producing one record per CDR3 protein. The sample includes around 9,600 distinct CDR3 sequences, 45% of them seen just once. The treatment was: roughly 10-day PBMC culture with coronavirus spike peptide pools or control peptides (ViraFEST assay). These receptors lack a known antigen. The sequencing input was CD4+ T cells from blood, cultured in vitro. The receptors stem from a human donor who had recovered from COVID-19.

In its sample, this clonotype is medium-sized. V is TRBV7-2 and J is TRBJ1-2, with TRBD1 as a possible D gene (5 bases). The germline gives CDR1 SGHTA, CDR2 FQGNSA. Trimming pared 2 bases from V and 4 bases from J, leaving 17 bases between. The CDR3 runs 16 residues. In DNA form, the CDR3 reads TGTGCCAGCAGCTTATATCTAGAAGGGGATAGCTATGGCTACACCTTC. It specifies CASSLYLEGDSYGYTF.

This clonotype was seen once. The chain carries TRBV6-1 and TRBJ2-2; 11 nucleotides align to TRBD2. The length of the CDR3 is 15 residues. Germline trimming cut 7 bases from V and 7 bases from J; bases unmatched to any gene: 8. Germline V CDR1 and CDR2: MNHNS, SASEGT. The CDR3 region has the DNA TGTGCCAGCAATTCCGGGACTAGCGGTCTCGGGGAGCTGTTTTTT. Translating it yields CASNSGTSGLGELFF.

DNA for the CDR3: TGTGCCTGGAGTTACGGACAGGGAGGATCCTACGAGCAGTACTTC. Its protein product is CAWSYGQGGSYEQYF. The chain employs TRBV30 and TRBJ2-7, with TRBD1 identical over 8 bases. Germline values: CDR1 GTSNPN, CDR2 SVGIG (reference sequence). With 2 bases clipped from V and 1 base from J, the junction kept 7 bases outside the gene matches. The CDR3 spans 15 residues.

This clonotype came up once. The chain joins TRBV11-1 to TRBJ2-1, with D possibly matching TRBD2 (5 bases). V lost 1 base and J 7 bases, leaving 11 bases between the germline ends. Per the germline V gene, CDR1 is SGHAT and CDR2 is FQDESV (reference sequence). The CDR3 sequence is 14 residues long. CDR3 sequence: CASSLGGPTNEQFF. In DNA form, the CDR3 reads TGTGCCAGCAGCTTAGGAGGGCCAACGAATGAGCAGTTCTTC. Supplemented by reference TRBV11-1 and TRBJ2-1, the full variable domain reads EAEVAQSPRYKITEKSQAVAFWCDPISGHATLYWYRQILGQGPELLVQFQDESVVDDSQLPKDRFSAERLKGVDSTLKIQPAELGDSAMYLCASSLGGPTNEQFFGPGTRLTVL.

The chain employs TRBV7-9 and TRBJ1-5; 9 nucleotides match TRBD1. Germline V gene lookup returns CDR1 SEHNR and CDR2 FQNEAQ (reference sequence). With 3 bases clipped from V and 7 bases from J, the junction kept 10 bases outside the gene matches. The CDR3 length is 16 residues. CDR3 in DNA: TGTGCCAGCAGCTTGTTCGGGACAGGGATTAGCCAGCCCCAGCATTTT. Residues: CASSLFGTGISQPQHF.

This clonotype was seen a few times. The V and J genes are TRBV20-1 and TRBJ1-3; D gene ambiguous. Trimming cost V 3 bases and J 4 bases, with 10 bases left between them. Germline loops: CDR1 DFQATT, CDR2 SNEGSKA (reference sequence). This CDR3 is 13 amino acids long. This CDR3 is CSARDGRGNTIYF. The CDR3 coding sequence is TGCAGTGCTAGGGATGGGAGGGGAAACACCATATATTTT.

The chain combines TRBV28 with TRBJ1-4, with D perhaps TRBD1 (5 bases). CDR1 is MDHEN and CDR2 is SYDVKM in the germline V gene. The CDR3 runs 13 residues. CDR3 nucleotides: TGTGCTACGGCAGGGTCGGTGGTGGAAAAACTGTTTTTT. The encoded protein is CATAGSVVEKLFF.

This clonotype was recorded a few times. The chain joins TRBV6-5 to TRBJ1-1; D gene ambiguous. The V gene's germline CDR1 is MNHEY and CDR2 SVGAGI. Trimming took 4 bases from V and 3 from J, leaving 15 bases between them. This CDR3 has 15 residues. CDR3 coding DNA: TGTGCCAGCAGTTCAGAACACCCGCGGTACACTGAAGCTTTCTTT. It codes for CASSSEHPRYTEAFF.

This rearrangement joins TRBV2 to TRBJ1-1, with D possibly being TRBD1 (5 bases). CDR1 is SNHLY, CDR2 FYNNEI, per germline. V gave up 8 bases and J gave up 2 bases, with 12 bases separating them. The CDR3 loop spans 13 amino acids. The CDR3 reads CASSRDLNTEAFF. The CDR3 nucleotides read TGTGCCAGCTCTCGGGACCTTAACACTGAAGCTTTCTTT.

The rearrangement joins TRBV19 to TRBJ2-3; 10 bases are a match to TRBD2. The CDR3 spans 15 residues. Germline V gene data show CDR1 as LNHDA and CDR2 as SQIVND (reference sequence). Trimming removed 3 bases from V and 7 bases from J; junction bases left unmatched: 7. CDR3 DNA: TGTGCCAGTAGTATGGGTAGCGGGAGGACGCATACGCAGTATTTT. This gives the protein CASSMGSGRTHTQYF.

The chain links TRBV24-1 to TRBJ2-1, with 10 bases fitting TRBD2. V lost 6 bases and J lost 5; bases outside the gene matches: 3. The CDR3 runs 14 residues. Germline V gives CDR1 KGHDR, CDR2 SFDVKD. CDR3 nucleotides: TGTGCCACCAGTCTAGCGGGAGCTAACAATGAGCAGTTCTTC. It encodes CATSLAGANNEQFF.

This clonotype has just a few counts. V usage is TRBV20-1 and J usage is TRBJ2-3, with 8 bases fitting TRBD1. This CDR3 is 14 amino acids long. Trimming took 3 bases from V and 6 from J; bases not matched to a gene: 8. In germline, CDR1 is DFQATT, CDR2 SNEGSKA (reference sequence). The CDR3 protein is CSARGQQGEDTQYF. The CDR3 coding sequence is TGCAGTGCTAGGGGTCAACAGGGGGAGGATACGCAGTATTTT.

The chain carries TRBV6-1 and TRBJ1-3; D unclear. This CDR3 is built from 12 residues. CDR1 MNHNS and CDR2 SASEGT come from the germline V gene. Trimming stripped 7 bases from V and 8 bases from J, with 12 bases between. Here the CDR3 DNA reads TGTGCCAGCATCTCCATGGGCGACACCATATATTTT. Protein: CASISMGDTIYF.

This clonotype appeared a few times. The CDR3 DNA follows: TGTGCCAGCAGCTCGGGGGAGGGTTTAGGCTACACCTTC. It specifies CASSSGEGLGYTF. This rearrangement joins TRBV7-6 to TRBJ1-2; tentative D call: TRBD1 (5 bases). The V and J ends lost 4 bases and 8 bases respectively, with 14 bases between them. Germline CDR1 is SGHVS and CDR2 is FNYEAQ. The CDR3 is 13 residues long.

This chain uses TRBV19 with TRBJ2-1, with 7 positions matching TRBD2. V gave up 7 bases and J gave up 2 bases; unmatched junction bases: 8. This CDR3 is built from 15 residues. CDR1 LNHDA and CDR2 SQIVND come from the germline V gene (reference sequence). The CDR3 loop reads CASIPPGGPYNEQFF. The CDR3 nucleotides read TGTGCCAGTATCCCCCCGGGGGGACCCTACAATGAGCAGTTCTTC.

The rearrangement links TRBV24-1 to TRBJ2-1, with TRBD2 identical over 10 bases. The trim removed 4 bases at V and 5 bases at J, leaving 7 bases unmatched. CDR1 and CDR2 (germline): KGHDR, SFDVKD. This CDR3 has 16 residues. Written as DNA, the CDR3 is TGTGCCACCAGTGAACCCAGCGGGAGGGAGAACAATGAGCAGTTCTTC. Its protein is CATSEPSGRENNEQFF.

The chain links TRBV25-1 to TRBJ2-5; a weak D match, TRBD1 (6 bases). CDR1 and CDR2 from the germline V gene are MGHDK and SYGVNS. The V and J ends lost 6 bases and 3 bases respectively, with 20 bases between them. CDR3 size: 16 residues. As DNA, the CDR3 is TGTGCCAGCAGGGATAATCGAGGGCCAGGGGAAGAGACCCAGTACTTC. Encoded protein: CASRDNRGPGEETQYF.

The rearrangement joins TRBV28 to TRBJ1-5; 10 bases match TRBD1. In germline, CDR1 is MDHEN, CDR2 SYDVKM. The CDR3 is made up of 16 amino acids. Trimming took 2 bases from V and 5 from J; bases not matched to a gene: 6. CDR3 DNA: TGTGCCAGCAGTTTACGGACAGGGGGTAGTTATCAGCCCCAGCATTTT. Residues: CASSLRTGGSYQPQHF.